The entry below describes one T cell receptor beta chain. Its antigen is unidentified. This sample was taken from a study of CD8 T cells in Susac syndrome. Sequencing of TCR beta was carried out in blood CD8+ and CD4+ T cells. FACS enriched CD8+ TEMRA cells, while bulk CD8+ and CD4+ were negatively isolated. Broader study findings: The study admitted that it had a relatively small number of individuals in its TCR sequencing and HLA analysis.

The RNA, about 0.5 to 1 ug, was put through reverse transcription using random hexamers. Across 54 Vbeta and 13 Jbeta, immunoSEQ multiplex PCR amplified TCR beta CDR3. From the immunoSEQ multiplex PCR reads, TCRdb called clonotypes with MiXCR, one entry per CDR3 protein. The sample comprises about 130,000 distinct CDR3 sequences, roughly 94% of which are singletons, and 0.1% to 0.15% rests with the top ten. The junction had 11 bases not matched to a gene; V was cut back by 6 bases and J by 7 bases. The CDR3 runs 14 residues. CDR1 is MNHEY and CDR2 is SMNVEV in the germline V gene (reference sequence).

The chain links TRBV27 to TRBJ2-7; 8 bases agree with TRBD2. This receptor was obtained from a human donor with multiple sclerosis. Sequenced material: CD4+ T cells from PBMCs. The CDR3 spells CASSTSGPGWEQYF. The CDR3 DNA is TGTGCCAGCAGCACTAGCGGTCCGGGTTGGGAGCAGTACTTC.